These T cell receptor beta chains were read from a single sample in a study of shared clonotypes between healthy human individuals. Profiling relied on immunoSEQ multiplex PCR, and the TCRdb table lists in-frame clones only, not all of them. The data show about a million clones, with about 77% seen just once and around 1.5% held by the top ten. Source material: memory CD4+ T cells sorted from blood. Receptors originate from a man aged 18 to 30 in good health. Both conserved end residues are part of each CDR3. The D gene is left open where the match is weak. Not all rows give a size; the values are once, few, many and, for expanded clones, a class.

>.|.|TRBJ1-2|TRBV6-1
TGTGCCAGCAGTAAACCGGGGCCAGCGAACTATGGCTACACCTTC
CASSKPGPANYGYTF
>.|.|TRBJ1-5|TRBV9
TGTGCCAGCAGCGTAGAGGGAGGGGCAAATCAGCCCCAGCATTTT
CASSVEGGANQPQHF
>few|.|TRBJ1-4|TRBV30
TGTGCCTGGAGTGCCCCAAGTGAAAAACTGTTTTTT
CAWSAPSEKLFF
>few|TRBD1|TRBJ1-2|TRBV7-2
TGTGCCAGCAGCCCCACCAGGGGGTTCTATGGCTACACCTTC
CASSPTRGFYGYTF
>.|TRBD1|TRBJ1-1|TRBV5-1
TGCGCCAGCAGCTCCGGGACAGGGGGTGGGTCGGTCACTGAAGCTTTCTTT
CASSSGTGGGSVTEAFF
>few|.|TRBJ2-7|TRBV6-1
TGTGCCAGCAGTGAAAGTAACGGCTACGAGCAGTACTTC
CASSESNGYEQYF
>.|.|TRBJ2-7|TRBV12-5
TGTGCTAGTGGTTTGGTACAGCGAGAGCAGTACTTC
CASGLVQREQYF
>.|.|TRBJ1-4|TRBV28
TGTGCCAGCAGACGACAGGCAACTAATGAAAAACTGTTTTTT
CASRRQATNEKLFF
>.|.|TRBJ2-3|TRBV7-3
TGTGCCAGCAGCCGGGGATTAAGCACAGATACGCAGTATTTT
CASSRGLSTDTQYF
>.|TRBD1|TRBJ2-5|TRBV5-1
TGCGCCAGCAGCTTGGAAGGGGGCGAAGGTGAGACCCAGTACTTC
CASSLEGGEGETQYF
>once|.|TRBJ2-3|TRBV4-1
TGCGCCAGCAGCCAAGACGGCCAGAGCGGGTCCCGACGGTTAGATACGCAGTATTTT
CASSQDGQSGSRRLDTQYF
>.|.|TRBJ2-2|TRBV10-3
TGTGCCATCAGTGGCCGGGACTGGAACACCGGGGAGCTGTTTTTT
CAISGRDWNTGELFF
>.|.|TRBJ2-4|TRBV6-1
TGTGCCAGCAGTGAAAATCCTGGTGGTAGGGAGCTAGCCAAAAACATTCAGTACTTC
CASSENPGGRELAKNIQYF
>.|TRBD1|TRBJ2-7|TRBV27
TGTGCCAGCAGTTTAGGTCAGGGGGCTATGTCCTACGAGCAGTACTTC
CASSLGQGAMSYEQYF
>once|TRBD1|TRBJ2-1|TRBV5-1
TGCGCCAGCACGTATATCTCAGGGGGCGGAGTGGATGAGCAGTTCTTC
CASTYISGGGVDEQFF
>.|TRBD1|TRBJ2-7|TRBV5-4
TGTGCCAGCAGCTTATTCCGGGGGACAGGGCCCCGGTTGCAGTACTTC
CASSLFRGTGPRLQYF
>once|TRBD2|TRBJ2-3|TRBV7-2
TGTGCCAGCAGCTTAGTATACCCCCCGGGGGGAACGCAGTATTTT
CASSLVYPPGGTQYF
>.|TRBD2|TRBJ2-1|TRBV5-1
TGCGCCAGCAGCGCCGCCTGGGGGCGGGAGGGCCGAGGCAATGAGCAGTTCTTC
CASSAAWGREGRGNEQFF
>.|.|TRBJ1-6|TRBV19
TGTGCCAGTCAAGACGGAAGCTCCTATAATTCACCCCTCCACTTT
CASQDGSSYNSPLHF
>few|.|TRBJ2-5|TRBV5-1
TGCGCCAGCTACCGCGACGGCGGTTTCCAAGAGACCCAGTACTTC
CASYRDGGFQETQYF
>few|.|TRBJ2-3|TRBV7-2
TGTGCCAGCAGCTTAGGGTTACAGCTTAATACGCAGTATTTT
CASSLGLQLNTQYF
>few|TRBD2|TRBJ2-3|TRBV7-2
TGTGCCAGCAGCTATCAGGGACTAGCGGGAGTTGGAGATACGCAGTATTTT
CASSYQGLAGVGDTQYF
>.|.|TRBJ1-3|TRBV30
TGTGCCTGGTCGGTCTCTGGAAACACCATATATTTT
CAWSVSGNTIYF
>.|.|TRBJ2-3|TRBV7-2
TGTGCCAGCAGCTTAGATGGAGCCCCCGGGACAGATACGCAGTATTTT
CASSLDGAPGTDTQYF
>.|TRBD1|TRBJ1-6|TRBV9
TGTGCCAGCAGCCCGGGGACAGCTAATTCACCCCTCCACTTT
CASSPGTANSPLHF
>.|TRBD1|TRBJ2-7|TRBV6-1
TGTGCCAGCAAGTTGGGACAGTTCTACGAGCAGTACTTC
CASKLGQFYEQYF
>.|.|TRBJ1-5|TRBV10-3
TGTGCCATCAGTTCCGCGTTCTCGAATCAGCCCCAGCATTTT
CAISSAFSNQPQHF
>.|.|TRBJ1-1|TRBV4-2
TGTGCCAGCAGCCAAGGCCGGGGCGGGGCAGACACTGAAGCTTTCTTT
CASSQGRGGADTEAFF
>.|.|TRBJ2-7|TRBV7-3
TGTGCCAGCAGCCGTGGGCCCACGGGGGAGCAGTACTTC
CASSRGPTGEQYF
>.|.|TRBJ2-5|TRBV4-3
TGCGCCAGCAGCCTTACTCCCGGGGAGACCCAGTACTTC
CASSLTPGETQYF
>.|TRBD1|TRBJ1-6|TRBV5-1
TGCGCCAGCAGCTTAACGGGACAGCCTAATAATTCACCCCTCCACTTT
CASSLTGQPNNSPLHF
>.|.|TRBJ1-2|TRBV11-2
TGTGCCAGCAGCTTTCAGGCGGCGGCAGCAGTAAGACTCATCATCTTC
CASSFQAAAAVRLIIF
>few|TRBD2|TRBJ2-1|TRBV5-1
TGCGCCAGCAGCTCACGGACTAGCGGGAAAGGATTCAATGAGCAGTTCTTC
CASSSRTSGKGFNEQFF
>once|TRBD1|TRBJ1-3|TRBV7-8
TGTGCCAGCAGCGTGAACAGGGGGCCGGGAAACACCATATATTTT
CASSVNRGPGNTIYF
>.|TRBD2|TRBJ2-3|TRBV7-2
TGTGCCAGCAGCACCACTAGCGGAAAGGGCACAGATACGCAGTATTTT
CASSTTSGKGTDTQYF
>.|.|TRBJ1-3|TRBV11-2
TGTGCCAGCAGCCCTAGGGGGGCCTCTGGAAACACCATATATTTT
CASSPRGASGNTIYF
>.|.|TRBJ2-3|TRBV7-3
TGTGCCAGCAGCTTCCAGGGGAGCACAGATACGCAGTATTTT
CASSFQGSTDTQYF
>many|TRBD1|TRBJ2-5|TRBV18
TGTGCCAGCACCCGAGGGGGCGCGTCCCTCCAAGAGACCCAGTACTTC
CASTRGGASLQETQYF
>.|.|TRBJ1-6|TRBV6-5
TGTGCCAGCAGTTATGGGGGGAACAATTCACCCCTCCACTTT
CASSYGGNNSPLHF
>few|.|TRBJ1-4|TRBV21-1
TGTGCCACTTCAAGGTCTTCTCTTGGGGAAAAACTGTTTTTT
CATSRSSLGEKLFF
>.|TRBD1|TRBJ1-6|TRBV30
TGTGCCTGTAAACCACAGGGGGCCAGTTCACCCCTCCACTTT
CACKPQGASSPLHF
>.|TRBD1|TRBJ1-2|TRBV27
TGTGCCAGCAGTACGGGACAGGGGGCCTATGGCTACACCTTC
CASSTGQGAYGYTF
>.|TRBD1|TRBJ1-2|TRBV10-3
TGTGCCATCAGTGAGTCCCAGGCAGGGGGAGCGAGTGGCTACACCTTC
CAISESQAGGASGYTF
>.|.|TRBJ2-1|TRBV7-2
TGTGCCAGCAGGGTTAGCTACAATGAGCAGTTCTTC
CASRVSYNEQFF